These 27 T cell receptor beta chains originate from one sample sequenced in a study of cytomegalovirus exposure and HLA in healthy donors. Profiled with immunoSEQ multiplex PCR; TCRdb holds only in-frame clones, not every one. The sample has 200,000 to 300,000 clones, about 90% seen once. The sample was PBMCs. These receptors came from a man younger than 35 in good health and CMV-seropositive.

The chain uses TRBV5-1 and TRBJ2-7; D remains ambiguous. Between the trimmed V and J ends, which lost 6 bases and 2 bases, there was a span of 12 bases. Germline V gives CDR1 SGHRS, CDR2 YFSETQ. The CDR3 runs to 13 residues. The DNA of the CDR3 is TGCGCCAGCACCGGAGCGTCTGCCTACGAGCAGTACTTC. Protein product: CASTGASAYEQYF.

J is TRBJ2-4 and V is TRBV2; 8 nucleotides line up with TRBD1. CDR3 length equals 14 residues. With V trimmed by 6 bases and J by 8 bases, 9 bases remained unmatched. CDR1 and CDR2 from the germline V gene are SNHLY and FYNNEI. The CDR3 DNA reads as TGTGCCAGCAGACCCGGACAGGGTATTGACATTCAGTACTTC. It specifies CASRPGQGIDIQYF. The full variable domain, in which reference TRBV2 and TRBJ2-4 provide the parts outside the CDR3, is EPEVTQTPSHQVTQMGQEVILRCVPISNHLYFYWYRQILGQKVEFLVSFYNNEISEKSEIFDDQFSVERPDGSNFTLKIRSTKLEDSAMYFCASRPGQGIDIQYFGAGTRLSVL.

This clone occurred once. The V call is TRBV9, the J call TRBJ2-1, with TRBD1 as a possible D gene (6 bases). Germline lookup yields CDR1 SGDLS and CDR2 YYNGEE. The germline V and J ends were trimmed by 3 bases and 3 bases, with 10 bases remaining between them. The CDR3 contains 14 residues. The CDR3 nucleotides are TGTGCCAGCAGCGCGACAGGATACTACAATGAGCAGTTCTTC. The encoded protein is CASSATGYYNEQFF.

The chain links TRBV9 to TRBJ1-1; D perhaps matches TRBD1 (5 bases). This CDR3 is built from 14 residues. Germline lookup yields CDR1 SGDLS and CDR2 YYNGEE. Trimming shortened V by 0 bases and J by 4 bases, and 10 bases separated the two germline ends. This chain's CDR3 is CASSVEGFFTEAFF. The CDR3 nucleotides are TGTGCCAGCAGCGTAGAGGGGTTTTTCACTGAAGCTTTCTTT. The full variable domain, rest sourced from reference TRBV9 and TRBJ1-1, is DSGVTQTPKHLITATGQRVTLRCSPRSGDLSVYWYQQSLDQGLQFLIQYYNGEERAKGNILERFSAQQFPDLHSELNLSSLELGDSALYFCASSVEGFFTEAFFGQGTRLTVV.

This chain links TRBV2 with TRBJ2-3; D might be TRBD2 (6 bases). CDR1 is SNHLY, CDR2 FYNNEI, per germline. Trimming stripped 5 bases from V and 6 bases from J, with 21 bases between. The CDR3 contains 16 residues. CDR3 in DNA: TGTGCCAGCAGTCGCCGGGACTCTCTACCCTCGGATACGCAGTATTTT. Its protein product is CASSRRDSLPSDTQYF.

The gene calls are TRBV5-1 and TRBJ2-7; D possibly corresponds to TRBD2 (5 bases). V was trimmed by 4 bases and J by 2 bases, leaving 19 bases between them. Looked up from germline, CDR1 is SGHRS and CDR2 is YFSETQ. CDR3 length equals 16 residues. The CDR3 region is CASSKAPAERTYEQYF. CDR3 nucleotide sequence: TGCGCCAGCAGCAAGGCCCCAGCGGAACGGACCTACGAGCAGTACTTC.

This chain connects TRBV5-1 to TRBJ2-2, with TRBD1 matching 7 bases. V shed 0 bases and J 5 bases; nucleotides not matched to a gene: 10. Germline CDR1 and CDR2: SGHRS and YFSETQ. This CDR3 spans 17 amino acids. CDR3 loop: CASSLAERQGNTGELFF. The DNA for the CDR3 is TGCGCCAGCAGCTTGGCCGAGAGACAGGGCAATACCGGGGAGCTGTTTTTT.

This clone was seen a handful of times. In DNA, the CDR3 is TGTGCCAGCAAAATGGGACAGCACTACGAGCAGTACTTC. Amino acid sequence: CASKMGQHYEQYF. V gene TRBV6-1 combines with J gene TRBJ2-7, with 7 bases lining up with TRBD1. The CDR3 is made up of 13 amino acids. Trimming at V came to 7 bases and at J to 3 bases, leaving 6 bases not matched to a gene. The germline V gene has CDR1 MNHNS and CDR2 SASEGT.

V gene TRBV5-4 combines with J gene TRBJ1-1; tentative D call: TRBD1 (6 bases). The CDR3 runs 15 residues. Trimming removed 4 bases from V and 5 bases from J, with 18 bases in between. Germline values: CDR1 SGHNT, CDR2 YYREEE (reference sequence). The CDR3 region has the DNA TGTGCCAGCAGCCGGACCGGACAGTTTGCTACTGAAGCTTTCTTT. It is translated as CASSRTGQFATEAFF.

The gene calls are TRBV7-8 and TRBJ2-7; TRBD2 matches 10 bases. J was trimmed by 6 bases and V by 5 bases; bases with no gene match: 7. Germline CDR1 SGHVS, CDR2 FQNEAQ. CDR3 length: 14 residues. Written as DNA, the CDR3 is TGTGCCAGCAGCCCACGGGCTAGCGGGAGCGAGCAGTACTTC. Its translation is CASSPRASGSEQYF.

The CDR3 loop is CASSPIGRGAAGDQPQHF. For the CDR3, the DNA is TGTGCCAGCAGCCCAATCGGTCGGGGCGCGGCGGGAGATCAGCCCCAGCATTTT. The chain carries TRBV27 and TRBJ1-5; perhaps TRBD1 as D (5 bases). The V and J ends lost 6 bases and 5 bases respectively, with 26 bases between them. The germline gives CDR1 MNHEY, CDR2 SMNVEV (reference sequence). This CDR3 comprises 18 residues.

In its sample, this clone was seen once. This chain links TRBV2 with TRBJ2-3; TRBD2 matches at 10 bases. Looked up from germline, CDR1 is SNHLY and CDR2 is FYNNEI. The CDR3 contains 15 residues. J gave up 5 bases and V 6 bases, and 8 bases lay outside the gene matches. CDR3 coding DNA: TGTGCCAGCAGAGGACTAGCGGTCGCCGGAGATACGCAGTATTTT. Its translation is CASRGLAVAGDTQYF.

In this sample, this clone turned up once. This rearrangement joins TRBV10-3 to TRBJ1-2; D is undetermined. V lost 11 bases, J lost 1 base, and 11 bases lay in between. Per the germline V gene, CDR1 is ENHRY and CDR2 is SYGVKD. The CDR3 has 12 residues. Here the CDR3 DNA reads TGTGCCGCCGGTTCGGGTAACTATGGCTACACCTTC. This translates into CAAGSGNYGYTF.

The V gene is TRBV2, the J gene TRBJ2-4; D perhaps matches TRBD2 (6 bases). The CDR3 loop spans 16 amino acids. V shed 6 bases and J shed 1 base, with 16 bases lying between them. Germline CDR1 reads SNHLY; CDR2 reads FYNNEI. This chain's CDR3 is CASRRDAGGAKNIQYF. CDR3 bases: TGTGCCAGCAGAAGGGACGCTGGAGGGGCCAAAAACATTCAGTACTTC.

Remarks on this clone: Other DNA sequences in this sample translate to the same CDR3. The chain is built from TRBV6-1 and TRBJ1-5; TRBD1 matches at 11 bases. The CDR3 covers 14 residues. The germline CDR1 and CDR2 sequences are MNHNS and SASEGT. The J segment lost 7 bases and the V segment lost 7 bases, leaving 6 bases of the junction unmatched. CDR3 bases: TGTGCCAGCACTCGGACAGGGGGCCGGCAGCCCCAGCATTTT. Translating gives CASTRTGGRQPQHF.

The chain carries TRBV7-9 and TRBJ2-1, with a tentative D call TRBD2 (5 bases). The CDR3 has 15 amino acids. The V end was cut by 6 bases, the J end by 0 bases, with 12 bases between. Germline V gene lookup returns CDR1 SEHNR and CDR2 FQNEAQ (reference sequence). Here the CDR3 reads CASSFEEVSYNEQFF. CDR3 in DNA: TGTGCCAGCAGTTTTGAGGAGGTCTCCTACAATGAGCAGTTCTTC.

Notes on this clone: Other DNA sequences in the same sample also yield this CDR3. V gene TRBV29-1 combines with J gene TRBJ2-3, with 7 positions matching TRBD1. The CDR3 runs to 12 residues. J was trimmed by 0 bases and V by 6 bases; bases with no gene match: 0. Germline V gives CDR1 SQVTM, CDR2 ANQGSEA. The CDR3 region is CSVGQSTDTQYF. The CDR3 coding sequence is TGCAGCGTGGGACAGAGCACAGATACGCAGTATTTT.

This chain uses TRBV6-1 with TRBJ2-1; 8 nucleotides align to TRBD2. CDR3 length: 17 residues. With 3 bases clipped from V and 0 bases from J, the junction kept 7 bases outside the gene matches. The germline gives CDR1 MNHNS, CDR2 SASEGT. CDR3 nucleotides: TGTGCCAGCAGTGAGGATCACAGCGGGGGCTCCTACAATGAGCAGTTCTTC. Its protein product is CASSEDHSGGSYNEQFF.

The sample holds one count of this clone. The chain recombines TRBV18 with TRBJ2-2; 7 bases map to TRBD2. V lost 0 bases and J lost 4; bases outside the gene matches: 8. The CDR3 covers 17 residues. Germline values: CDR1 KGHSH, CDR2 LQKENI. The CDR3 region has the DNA TGTGCCAGCTCACCACCGAAGCGGGATAGGGGCACCGGGGAGCTGTTTTTT. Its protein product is CASSPPKRDRGTGELFF.

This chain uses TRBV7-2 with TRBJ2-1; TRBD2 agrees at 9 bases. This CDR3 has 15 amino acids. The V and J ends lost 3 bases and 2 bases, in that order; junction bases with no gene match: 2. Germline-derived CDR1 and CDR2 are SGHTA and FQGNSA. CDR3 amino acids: CASSLTSGPYNEQFF. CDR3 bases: TGTGCCAGCAGCTTGACTAGCGGTCCCTACAATGAGCAGTTCTTC.

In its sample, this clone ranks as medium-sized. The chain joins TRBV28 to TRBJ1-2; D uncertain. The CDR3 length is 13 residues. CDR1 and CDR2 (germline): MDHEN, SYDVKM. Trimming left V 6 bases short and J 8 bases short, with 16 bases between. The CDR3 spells CASRPRGGMGYTF. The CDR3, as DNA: TGTGCCAGCAGACCTCGCGGAGGGATGGGCTACACCTTC.

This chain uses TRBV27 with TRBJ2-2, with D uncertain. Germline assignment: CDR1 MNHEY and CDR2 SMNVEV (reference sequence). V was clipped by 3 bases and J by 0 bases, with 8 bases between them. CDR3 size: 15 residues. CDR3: CASSFARPNTGELFF. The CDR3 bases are TGTGCCAGCAGTTTTGCCCGGCCGAACACCGGGGAGCTGTTTTTT.

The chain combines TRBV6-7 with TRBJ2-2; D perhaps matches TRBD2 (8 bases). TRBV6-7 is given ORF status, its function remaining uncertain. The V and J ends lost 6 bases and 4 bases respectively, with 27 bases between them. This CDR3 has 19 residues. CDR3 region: CASRCHRGTGGRLTGELFF. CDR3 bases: TGTGCCAGCAGGTGCCACAGGGGTACAGGCGGGAGGCTCACCGGGGAGCTGTTTTTT.

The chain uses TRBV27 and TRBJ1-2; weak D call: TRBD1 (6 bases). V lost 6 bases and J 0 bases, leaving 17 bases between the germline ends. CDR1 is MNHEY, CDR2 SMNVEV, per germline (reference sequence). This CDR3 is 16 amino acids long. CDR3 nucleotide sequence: TGTGCCAGCAGCCCTTCCGGGACACCTTCTAACTATGGCTACACCTTC. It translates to CASSPSGTPSNYGYTF.

CDR3 bases: TGTGCCAGCAGGATGACAGGGGGAAGTTATGGCTACACCTTC. Protein product: CASRMTGGSYGYTF. V usage is TRBV6-1 and J usage is TRBJ1-2; TRBD1 matches 9 bases. The junction had 7 bases not matched to a gene; V was cut back by 6 bases and J by 5 bases. The germline CDR1 and CDR2 sequences are MNHNS and SASEGT. This CDR3 contains 14 residues.

CDR3 nucleotides: TGTGCCAGCAGCAAACTCGGGGGGAGCTACGAGCAGTACTTC. It yields the protein CASSKLGGSYEQYF. The chain links TRBV7-9 to TRBJ2-7; 7 nucleotides match TRBD2. This CDR3 has 14 amino acids. Per the germline V gene, CDR1 is SEHNR and CDR2 is FQNEAQ (reference sequence). After removal of 5 bases from V and 3 bases from J, the junction contained 7 bases not matched to a gene.

Written as DNA, the CDR3 is TGTGCCAGCAGCTGGGGGGGAGACGGGAACGAGCAGTACTTC. Amino acids: CASSWGGDGNEQYF. The rearrangement uses TRBV5-6 and TRBJ2-7, with TRBD2 matching over 7 bases. V lost 3 bases to trimming and J lost 5 bases; unmatched junction nucleotides: 8. The CDR3 has 14 amino acids. Germline lookup yields CDR1 SGHDT and CDR2 YYEEEE.